This T cell receptor (beta chain) emerged from a study of T cells in Graves' hyperthyroidism and ophthalmopathy. Diagnostic assessment was based on clinical symptoms, serum thyroxine and TRAb, thyroid ultrasound and orbital computed tomography. Findings and caveats of the study: Median prediction lead before ophthalmopathy onset was about 6.3 months with the model. In simple terms, a model built on 13 V-J features told ophthalmopathy apart from stable hyperthyroidism. Most expanded thyroid clonotypes above 0.001 also appeared in blood.

As concerns this clonotype: Its specificity is not known.

TCR beta CDR3 region amplification was performed from RNA transcripts. During a first-round RT-PCR of the TCR CDR3, the HTBI primer set was used. One entry per CDR3 protein results from TCRdb running MiXCR on the multiplex PCR reads. The sample lists roughly 500,000 distinct CDR3 sequences; 46% were seen once. The receptor comes from an adult woman with Graves' disease, either hyperthyroidism or ophthalmopathy (not recorded which). The sequencing sample was made of peripheral blood or thyroid tissue (not recorded which).

This CDR3 reads CASSVDQGGGYTF. CDR3 sequence (DNA): TGTGCCAGCAGCGTAGACCAAGGTGGTGGCTACACCTTC. The V gene is TRBV12-3 or TRBV12-4, the J gene TRBJ1-2; no clear D. The CDR3 totals 13 residues. V was cut by 6 bases and J by 7 bases, with 15 bases left in between.